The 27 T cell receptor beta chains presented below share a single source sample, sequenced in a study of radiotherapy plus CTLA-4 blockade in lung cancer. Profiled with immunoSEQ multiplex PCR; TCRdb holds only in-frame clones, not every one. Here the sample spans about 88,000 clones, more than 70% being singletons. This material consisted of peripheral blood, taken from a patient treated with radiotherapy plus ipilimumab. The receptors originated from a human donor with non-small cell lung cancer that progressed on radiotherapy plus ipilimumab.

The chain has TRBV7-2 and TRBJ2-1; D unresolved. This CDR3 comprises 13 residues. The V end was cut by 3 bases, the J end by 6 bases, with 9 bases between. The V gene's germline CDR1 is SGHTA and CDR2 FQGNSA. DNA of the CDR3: TGTGCCAGCAGCTTTAGCCCCTTCAATGAGCAGTTCTTC. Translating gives CASSFSPFNEQFF.

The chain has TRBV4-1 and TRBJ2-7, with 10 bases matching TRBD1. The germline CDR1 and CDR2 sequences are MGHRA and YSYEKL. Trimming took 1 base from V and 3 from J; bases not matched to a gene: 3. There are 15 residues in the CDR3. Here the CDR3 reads CASSQVGTGDYEQYF. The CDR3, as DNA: TGCGCCAGCAGCCAAGTCGGGACAGGGGACTACGAGCAGTACTTC.

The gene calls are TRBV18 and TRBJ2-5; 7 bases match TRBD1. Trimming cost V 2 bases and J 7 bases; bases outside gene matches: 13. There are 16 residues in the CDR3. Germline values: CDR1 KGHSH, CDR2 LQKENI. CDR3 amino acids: CASSPRGRQEIGTQYF. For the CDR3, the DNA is TGTGCCAGCTCACCAAGGGGGCGCCAAGAGATTGGGACCCAGTACTTC.

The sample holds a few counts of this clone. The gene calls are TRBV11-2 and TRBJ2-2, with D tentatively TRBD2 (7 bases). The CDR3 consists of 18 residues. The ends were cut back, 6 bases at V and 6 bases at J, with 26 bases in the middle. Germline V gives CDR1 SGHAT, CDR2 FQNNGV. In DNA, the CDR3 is TGTGCCAGCAGATCCCTCGGGGGGCGGTTCAGGCCACCCGGGGAGCTGTTTTTT. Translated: CASRSLGGRFRPPGELFF.

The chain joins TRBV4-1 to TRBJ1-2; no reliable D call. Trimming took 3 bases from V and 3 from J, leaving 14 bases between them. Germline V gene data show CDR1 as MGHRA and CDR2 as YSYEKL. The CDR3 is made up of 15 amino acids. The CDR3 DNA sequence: TGCGCCAGCAGCCAGTCGCCAGGACCAGACTATGGCTACACCTTC. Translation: CASSQSPGPDYGYTF.

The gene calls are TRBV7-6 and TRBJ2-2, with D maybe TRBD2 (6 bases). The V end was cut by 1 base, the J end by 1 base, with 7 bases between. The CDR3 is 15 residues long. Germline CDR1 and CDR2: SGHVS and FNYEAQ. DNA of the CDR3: TGTGCCAGCAGCTTAGACGGGGGGAACACCGGGGAGCTGTTTTTT. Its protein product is CASSLDGGNTGELFF.

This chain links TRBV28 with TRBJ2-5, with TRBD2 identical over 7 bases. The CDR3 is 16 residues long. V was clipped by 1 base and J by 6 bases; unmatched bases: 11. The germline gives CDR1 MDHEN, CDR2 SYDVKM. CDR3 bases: TGTGCCAGCAGTTTATCAGGTGGGGGGGAGTCCAAGACCCAGTACTTC. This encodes CASSLSGGGESKTQYF.

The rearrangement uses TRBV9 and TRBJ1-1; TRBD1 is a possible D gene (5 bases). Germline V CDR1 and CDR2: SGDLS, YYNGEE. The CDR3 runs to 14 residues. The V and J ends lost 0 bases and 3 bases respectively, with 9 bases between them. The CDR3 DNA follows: TGTGCCAGCAGCGTAGCTGTGGGGGACACTGAAGCTTTCTTT. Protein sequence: CASSVAVGDTEAFF.

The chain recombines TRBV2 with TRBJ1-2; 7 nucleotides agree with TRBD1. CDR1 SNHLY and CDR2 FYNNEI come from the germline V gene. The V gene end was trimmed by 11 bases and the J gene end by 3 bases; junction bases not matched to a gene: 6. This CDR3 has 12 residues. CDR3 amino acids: CAARGEDYGYTF. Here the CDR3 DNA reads TGTGCCGCCAGGGGGGAGGACTATGGCTACACCTTC. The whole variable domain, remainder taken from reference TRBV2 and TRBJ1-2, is EPEVTQTPSHQVTQMGQEVILRCVPISNHLYFYWYRQILGQKVEFLVSFYNNEISEKSEIFDDQFSVERPDGSNFTLKIRSTKLEDSAMYFCAARGEDYGYTFGSGTRLTVV.

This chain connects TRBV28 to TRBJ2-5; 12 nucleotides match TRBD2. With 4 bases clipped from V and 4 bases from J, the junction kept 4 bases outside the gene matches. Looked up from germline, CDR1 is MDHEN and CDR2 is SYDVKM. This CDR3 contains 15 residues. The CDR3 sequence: CASSSLAGGTETQYF. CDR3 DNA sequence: TGTGCCAGCAGTTCTCTAGCGGGAGGGACAGAGACCCAGTACTTC. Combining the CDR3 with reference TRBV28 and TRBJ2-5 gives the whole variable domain DVKVTQSSRYLVKRTGEKVFLECVQDMDHENMFWYRQDPGLGLRLIYFSYDVKMKEKGDIPEGYSVSREKKERFSLILESASTNQTSMYLCASSSLAGGTETQYFGPGTRLLVL.

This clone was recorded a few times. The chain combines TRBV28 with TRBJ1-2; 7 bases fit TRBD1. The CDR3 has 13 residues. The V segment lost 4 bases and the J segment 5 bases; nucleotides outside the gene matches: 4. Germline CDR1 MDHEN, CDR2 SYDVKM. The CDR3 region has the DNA TGTGCCAGCAGTTACAAGGGGGCATATGGCTACACCTTC. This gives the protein CASSYKGAYGYTF.

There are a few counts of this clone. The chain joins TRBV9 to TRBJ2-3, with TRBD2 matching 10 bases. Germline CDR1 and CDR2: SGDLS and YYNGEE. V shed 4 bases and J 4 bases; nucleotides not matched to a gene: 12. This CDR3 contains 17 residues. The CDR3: CASSLIGLAGEADTQYF. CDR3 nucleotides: TGTGCCAGCAGCTTAATCGGGCTAGCGGGGGAGGCAGATACGCAGTATTTT.

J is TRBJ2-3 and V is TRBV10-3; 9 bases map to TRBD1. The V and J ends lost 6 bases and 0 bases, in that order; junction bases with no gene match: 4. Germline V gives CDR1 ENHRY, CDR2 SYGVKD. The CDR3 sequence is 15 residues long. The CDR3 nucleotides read TGTGCCATCAGGGGACAGGGCGCTAGCACAGATACGCAGTATTTT. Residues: CAIRGQGASTDTQYF.

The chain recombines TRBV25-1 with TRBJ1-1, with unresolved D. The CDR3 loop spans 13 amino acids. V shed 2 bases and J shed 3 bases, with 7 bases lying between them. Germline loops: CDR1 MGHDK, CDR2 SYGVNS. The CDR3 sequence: CASSERWDTEAFF. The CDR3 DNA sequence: TGTGCCAGCAGTGAAAGATGGGACACTGAAGCTTTCTTT.

The CDR3 loop is CATSTGDQETQYF. In nucleotides, the CDR3 is TGTGCCACCTCGACAGGGGACCAAGAGACCCAGTACTTC. The chain couples TRBV19 to TRBJ2-5; 8 positions agree with TRBD1. The J segment lost 0 bases and the V segment lost 10 bases, leaving 4 bases of the junction unmatched. Germline V gives CDR1 LNHDA, CDR2 SQIVND (reference sequence). The CDR3 length is 13 residues.

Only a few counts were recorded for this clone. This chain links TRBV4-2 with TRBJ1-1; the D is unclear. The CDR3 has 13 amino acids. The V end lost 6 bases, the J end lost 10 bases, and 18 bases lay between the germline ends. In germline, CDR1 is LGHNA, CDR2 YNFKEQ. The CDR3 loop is CASRTATADPAFF. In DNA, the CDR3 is TGTGCCAGCAGGACTGCGACGGCTGACCCAGCTTTCTTT.

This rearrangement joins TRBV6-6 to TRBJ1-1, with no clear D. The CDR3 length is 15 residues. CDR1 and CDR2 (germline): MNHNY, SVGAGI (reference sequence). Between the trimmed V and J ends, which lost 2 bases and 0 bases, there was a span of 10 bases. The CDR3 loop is CASSYEVAMNTEAFF. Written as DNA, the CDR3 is TGTGCCAGCAGTTACGAGGTGGCGATGAACACTGAAGCTTTCTTT.

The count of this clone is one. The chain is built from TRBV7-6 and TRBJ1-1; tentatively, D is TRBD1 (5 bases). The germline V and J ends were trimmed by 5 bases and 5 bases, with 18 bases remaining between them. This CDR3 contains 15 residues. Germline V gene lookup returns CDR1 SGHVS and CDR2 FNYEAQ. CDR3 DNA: TGTGCCAGCAGCCCGACAGTTCGGAGTGGAACTGAAGCTTTCTTT. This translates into CASSPTVRSGTEAFF.

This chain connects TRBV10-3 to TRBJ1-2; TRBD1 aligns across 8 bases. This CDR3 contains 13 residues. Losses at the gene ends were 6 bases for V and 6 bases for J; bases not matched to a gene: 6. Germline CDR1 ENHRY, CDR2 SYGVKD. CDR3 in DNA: TGTGCCATCAGGGTTGACAGGGGTGATGGCTACACCTTC. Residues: CAIRVDRGDGYTF.

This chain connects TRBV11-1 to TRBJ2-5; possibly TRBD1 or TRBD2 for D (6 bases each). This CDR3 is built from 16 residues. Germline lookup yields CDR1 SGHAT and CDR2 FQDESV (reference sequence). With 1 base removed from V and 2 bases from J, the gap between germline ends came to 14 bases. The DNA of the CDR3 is TGTGCCAGCAGCTTAGGAGGGGGGACACCTCAAGAGACCCAGTACTTC. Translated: CASSLGGGTPQETQYF.

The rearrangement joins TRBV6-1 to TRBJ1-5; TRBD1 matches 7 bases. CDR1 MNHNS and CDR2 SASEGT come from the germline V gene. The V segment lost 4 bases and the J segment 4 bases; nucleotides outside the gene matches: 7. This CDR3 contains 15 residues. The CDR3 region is CASSAAGQLNQPQHF. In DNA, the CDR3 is TGTGCCAGCAGTGCGGCGGGACAGCTTAATCAGCCCCAGCATTTT.

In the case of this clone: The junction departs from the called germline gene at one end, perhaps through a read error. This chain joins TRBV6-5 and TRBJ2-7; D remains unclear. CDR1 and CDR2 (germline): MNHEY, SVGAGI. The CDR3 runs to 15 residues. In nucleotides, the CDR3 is TGTGCCAGCAGTGACTCCCTCCGAAACTCCTACGAGCAGTACTTC. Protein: CASSDSLRNSYEQYF.

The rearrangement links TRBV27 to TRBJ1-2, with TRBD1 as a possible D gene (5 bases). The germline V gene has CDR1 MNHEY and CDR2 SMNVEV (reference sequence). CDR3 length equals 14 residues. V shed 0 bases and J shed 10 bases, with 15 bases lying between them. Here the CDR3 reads CASSLSPREWYYTF. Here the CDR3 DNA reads TGTGCCAGCAGTTTATCCCCCAGGGAGTGGTACTACACCTTC.

The DNA of the CDR3 is TGTGCCAGCAGTCCCCGCTACGAGCAGTACTTC. Translation: CASSPRYEQYF. V and J are TRBV6-6 and TRBJ2-7; no clear D gene. This CDR3 spans 11 amino acids. The V gene lost 5 bases and the J gene lost 3 bases, with 5 bases spanning the gap. From germline, CDR1 is MNHNY and CDR2 SVGAGI (reference sequence).

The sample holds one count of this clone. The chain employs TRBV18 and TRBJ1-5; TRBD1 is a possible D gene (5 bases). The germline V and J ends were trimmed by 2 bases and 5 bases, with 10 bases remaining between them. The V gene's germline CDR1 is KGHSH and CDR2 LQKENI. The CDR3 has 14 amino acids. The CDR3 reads CASSPSGGDQPQHF. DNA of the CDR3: TGTGCCAGCTCACCATCCGGGGGAGATCAGCCCCAGCATTTT.

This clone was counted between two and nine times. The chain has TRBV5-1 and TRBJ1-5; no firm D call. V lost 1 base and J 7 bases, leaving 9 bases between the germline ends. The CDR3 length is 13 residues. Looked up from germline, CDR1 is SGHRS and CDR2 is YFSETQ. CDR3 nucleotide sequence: TGCGCCAGCAGCTTGTTGGTAGGACAGCCCCAGCATTTT. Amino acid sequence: CASSLLVGQPQHF. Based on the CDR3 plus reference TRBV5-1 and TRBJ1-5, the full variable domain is KAGVTQTPRYLIKTRGQQVTLSCSPISGHRSVSWYQQTPGQGLQFLFEYFSETQRNKGNFPGRFSGRQFSNSRSEMNVSTLELGDSALYLCASSLLVGQPQHFGDGTRLSIL.

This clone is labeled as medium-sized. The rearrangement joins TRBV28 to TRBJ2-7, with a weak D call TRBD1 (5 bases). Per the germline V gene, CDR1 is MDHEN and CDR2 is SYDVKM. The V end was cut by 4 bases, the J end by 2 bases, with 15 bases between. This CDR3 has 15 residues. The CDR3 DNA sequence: TGTGCCAGCAGTTCCGCCAACGGCAGGGCCTACGAGCAGTACTTC. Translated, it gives CASSSANGRAYEQYF.